The 2 T cell receptor beta chains below come from one sample, sequenced in a study of blood T cells in healthy people across ages. A J-beta primer mix and a sample-barcoded 5' primer were used in a second PCR of roughly 6 to 12 cycles. TCRdb reprocessed the 5' RACE reads with MiXCR, giving one entry per CDR3 protein. Among around 1,900,000 distinct CDR3 sequences listed, around 42% were seen once. Sequenced material: blood. Every receptor here comes from a human donor in good health.

This clonotype was detected a few times. The chain is built from TRBV21-1 and TRBJ2-3; no DNA check was done on the table's D call, TRBD1. TRBV21-1 is tagged as a pseudogene. The CDR3 spans 15 residues. The CDR3 loop is CASSKGQGKGDTQYF. DNA of the CDR3: TGTGCCAGCAGCAAAGGACAGGGGAAAGGAGATACGCAGTATTTT.

The genes are TRBV29-1 and TRBJ2-7, with D possibly TRBD1 on 6 matching bases. Looked up from germline, CDR1 is SQVTM and CDR2 is ANQGSEA. V lost 0 bases and J 0 bases, leaving 12 bases between the germline ends. The CDR3 consists of 15 residues. The CDR3 sequence is CSVEDPRGGSYEQYF. The CDR3 DNA reads as TGCAGCGTTGAAGATCCCAGGGGTGGCTCCTACGAGCAGTACTTC.